This TCR beta chain was retrieved from a study of T cell responses to AZD1222 COVID-19 vaccine. Study-level findings and limits: Reports say nearly half of spike-specific TCRs go after unmutated variant regions. Compared with day 0, the breadth and depth of the Spike-specific TCR repertoire rose significantly after two doses of AZD1222. All repertoire sampling was performed exclusively after the peak T cell response. With dominance at 160-218 and 743-854, vaccine-associated CD4 TCRs spanned spike.

To note about this clone: The antigen remains undetermined.

The CDR3 totals 13 residues. Trimming cost V 5 bases and J 10 bases, with 15 bases left between them. Per the germline V gene, CDR1 is KGHDR and CDR2 is SFDVKD. Some clones are missing from TCRdb's copy, which holds only in-frame ones; the method was immunoSEQ multiplex PCR. This sample has about 130,000 clones, with approximately 90% found just once. This sequence joins TRBV24-1 and TRBJ2-3, with D perhaps matching TRBD1 or TRBD2 (6 bases each). Sample: peripheral blood, taken on day 0 of AZD1222 vaccination. This clonotype was obtained from an adult in good health. The CDR3 nucleotides read TGTGCCACCAGTGGCCAGGGGCGGGAATCGCAGTATTTT. Its translation: CATSGQGRESQYF.